This TCR beta chain was identified during a study of yellow fever vaccine responses in identical twins. Germline loops: CDR1 WNHNN, CDR2 SYGVQD (reference sequence). V lost 2 bases, J lost 10 bases, and 5 bases stayed unmatched. The CDR3 loop spans 14 amino acids. Concerning this clonotype itself: Antigen specificity is unknown.

Study-level points and caveats: It has been reported that, in twins, the vaccine T cell response seemed partly convergent and partly personalized.

TCRdb ran MiXCR on the RT-PCR reads and lists one entry per CDR3 protein. The table lists fewer than 35,000 distinct CDR3 sequences, less than 70% of them singletons, with about 4.5% in the top ten. The sample was T cells from blood (PBMCs), unsorted or a sorted subset (not recorded which), taken before or after yellow fever vaccination (not recorded which). The sequence was obtained from a woman between 18 and 29 years old who received the yellow fever vaccine. The genes are TRBV10-1 and TRBJ2-1; 10 nucleotides align to TRBD2. In DNA form, the CDR3 reads TGCGCCAGCAGTGAGATAGCGGGGGGTGGGGAGCAGTTCTTC. Translating it yields CASSEIAGGGEQFF.